These 26 T cell receptor beta chains were sequenced from one sample in a study of blood T cell repertoires in COVID-19. The repertoire was sequenced with immunoSEQ multiplex PCR; TCRdb's copy has only in-frame clones and lacks some. The sample consists of 400,000 to 500,000 clones, 85% to 90% of them appearing once. The sample consisted of PBMCs or T cells enriched from blood (not recorded which). Receptor source: a woman in her 40s who had recovered from COVID-19.

The J gene is TRBJ2-1, the V gene TRBV27, with D possibly TRBD1 on 7 matching bases. Germline values: CDR1 MNHEY, CDR2 SMNVEV (reference sequence). This CDR3 has 15 residues. V was shortened by 4 bases and J by 1 base, with 11 bases between the two germline ends. The DNA for the CDR3 is TGTGCCAGCAGTTCGACAGGGAGGTCCTACAATGAGCAGTTCTTC. Its protein product is CASSSTGRSYNEQFF.

V usage is TRBV7-6 and J usage is TRBJ1-1, with D unclear. Germline CDR1 SGHVS, CDR2 FNYEAQ. V gave up 5 bases and J gave up 1 base, with 14 bases separating them. This CDR3 has 15 residues. Written as DNA, the CDR3 is TGTGCCAGCAGCCTGGACTCATATAGGAACACTGAAGCTTTCTTT. Amino acid sequence: CASSLDSYRNTEAFF. Variable domain in full (rest from reference TRBV7-6 and TRBJ1-1): GAGVSQSPRYKVTKRGQDVALRCDPISGHVSLYWYRQALGQGPEFLTYFNYEAQQDKSGLPNDRFSAERPEGSISTLTIQRTEQRDSAMYRCASSLDSYRNTEAFFGQGTRLTVV.

This CDR3 reads CASSRSGSSYNEQFF. Written as DNA, the CDR3 is TGCGCCAGCAGTCGTAGCGGGAGTTCCTACAATGAGCAGTTCTTC. The rearrangement joins TRBV5-1 to TRBJ2-1, with 9 nucleotides matching TRBD2. With 5 bases clipped from V and 1 base from J, the junction kept 4 bases outside the gene matches. The CDR3 has 15 amino acids. Per the germline V gene, CDR1 is SGHRS and CDR2 is YFSETQ. Full variable domain (remainder filled in from reference TRBV5-1 and TRBJ2-1): KAGVTQTPRYLIKTRGQQVTLSCSPISGHRSVSWYQQTPGQGLQFLFEYFSETQRNKGNFPGRFSGRQFSNSRSEMNVSTLELGDSALYLCASSRSGSSYNEQFFGPGTRLTVL.

The chain employs TRBV13 and TRBJ1-2, with D perhaps matching TRBD1 (5 bases). This CDR3 has 13 amino acids. CDR1 is PRHDT and CDR2 is FYEKMQ in the germline V gene (reference sequence). Trimming took off 2 bases at V and 8 bases at J, with 12 bases between the two ends. The CDR3: CASSLQGLRGYTF. CDR3 DNA sequence: TGTGCCAGCAGCTTACAGGGCTTGCGGGGCTACACCTTC.

The V and J genes are TRBV10-3 and TRBJ2-3; 12 nucleotides line up with TRBD2. This CDR3 contains 15 residues. Germline CDR1 is ENHRY and CDR2 is SYGVKD. V shed 6 bases, J shed 2 bases, and the junction held 3 bases outside the gene matches. CDR3 amino acids: CAISGLAGYTDTQYF. The CDR3 region has the DNA TGTGCCATCAGCGGACTAGCGGGGTACACAGATACGCAGTATTTT.

V and J are TRBV29-1 and TRBJ2-7, with 8 bases identical to TRBD1. Germline values: CDR1 SQVTM, CDR2 ANQGSEA. J lost 6 bases, V lost 3 bases, and 7 bases had no gene match. This CDR3 is 13 amino acids long. This CDR3 reads CSVEFGTGGEQYF. As DNA, the CDR3 is TGCAGCGTTGAGTTTGGGACAGGTGGCGAGCAGTACTTC.

The gene calls are TRBV15 and TRBJ1-3; 7 positions agree with TRBD1. This CDR3 is 16 amino acids long. The ends lost 4 bases at V and 0 bases at J; junction bases unmatched: 6. The germline V gene has CDR1 LNHNV and CDR2 YYDKDF (reference sequence). The DNA of the CDR3 is TGTGCCACCAGCAAATCTGACAGGGCCTCTGGAAACACCATATATTTT. Translated, it gives CATSKSDRASGNTIYF.

The chain combines TRBV6-5 with TRBJ2-1; D remains unclear. Germline values: CDR1 MNHEY, CDR2 SVGAGI. This CDR3 is 14 amino acids long. The ends were cut back, 8 bases at V and 0 bases at J, with 11 bases in the middle. CDR3 region: CASRQASSYNEQFF. CDR3 in DNA: TGTGCCAGCCGCCAGGCGAGCTCCTACAATGAGCAGTTCTTC.

This chain connects TRBV19 to TRBJ2-1; 7 bases agree with TRBD2. V dropped 6 bases and J dropped 2; count of bases not matched to a gene: 4. From germline, CDR1 is LNHDA and CDR2 SQIVND (reference sequence). This CDR3 comprises 14 residues. CDR3 DNA: TGTGCCAGTAGCCGGGACTATGCCTACAATGAGCAGTTCTTC. It translates to CASSRDYAYNEQFF.

The chain combines TRBV7-2 with TRBJ1-1, with 11 bases that match TRBD1. V was clipped by 4 bases and J by 8 bases; unmatched bases: 6. The CDR3 runs to 14 residues. Per germline, CDR1 SGHTA and CDR2 FQGNSA. This CDR3 reads CASSYRTGGREAFF. CDR3 bases: TGTGCCAGCAGCTATAGGACAGGGGGCAGGGAAGCTTTCTTT.

The chain recombines TRBV15 with TRBJ1-2, with D possibly TRBD1 on 6 matching bases. Trimming stripped 0 bases from V and 4 bases from J, with 12 bases between. This CDR3 has 15 amino acids. Germline CDR1 and CDR2: LNHNV and YYDKDF (reference sequence). The CDR3: CATSRDLRGGYGYTF. The CDR3 DNA follows: TGTGCCACCAGCAGAGATCTTAGGGGGGGCTATGGCTACACCTTC.

The V gene is TRBV18, the J gene TRBJ1-2; TRBD1 agrees at 7 bases. Unmatched junction bases numbered 11, after V lost 3 bases and J lost 4 bases. CDR3 length: 16 residues. In germline, CDR1 is KGHSH, CDR2 LQKENI. The CDR3 sequence: CASSPRLGGWGYGYTF. CDR3 bases: TGTGCCAGCTCACCTCGTCTAGGGGGCTGGGGCTATGGCTACACCTTC.

The chain has TRBV5-1 and TRBJ2-7, with 11 bases matching TRBD2. The CDR3 sequence is 15 residues long. Germline-derived CDR1 and CDR2 are SGHRS and YFSETQ. V lost 2 bases, J lost 6 bases, and 7 bases stayed unmatched. CDR3: CASSFTGLAAPEQYF. The CDR3 DNA is TGCGCCAGCAGCTTCACGGGACTAGCGGCGCCCGAGCAGTACTTC.

The chain links TRBV29-1 to TRBJ2-7; possible D gene TRBD1, 6 bases. Germline V gene lookup returns CDR1 SQVTM and CDR2 ANQGSEA. The CDR3 runs to 14 residues. Between the trimmed V and J ends, which lost 6 bases and 5 bases, there was a span of 20 bases. Written as DNA, the CDR3 is TGCAGCGTGAGTACCGGGACAAACATCAACGAGCAGTACTTC. Its translation: CSVSTGTNINEQYF.

The chain employs TRBV4-1 and TRBJ2-1; 7 bases fit TRBD2. V dropped 4 bases and J dropped 9; count of bases not matched to a gene: 12. CDR3 length equals 15 residues. The germline V gene has CDR1 MGHRA and CDR2 YSYEKL. CDR3 protein: CASSLGLPRSGEQFF. CDR3 bases: TGCGCCAGCAGCCTGGGACTACCACGATCCGGTGAGCAGTTCTTC.

Only a few counts were recorded for this clone. The CDR3 sequence is CASSQDSSRTPGGYTF. The CDR3 coding sequence is TGCGCCAGCAGCCAAGATTCCTCGCGTACCCCGGGTGGCTACACCTTC. The rearrangement uses TRBV4-1 and TRBJ1-2; D is undetermined. This CDR3 has 16 amino acids. Germline-derived CDR1 and CDR2 are MGHRA and YSYEKL. Trimming removed 0 bases at V and 7 bases at J, with 18 bases between.

V and J are TRBV27 and TRBJ2-2, with 7 bases identical to TRBD2. V dropped 4 bases and J dropped 4; count of bases not matched to a gene: 6. Germline CDR1 MNHEY, CDR2 SMNVEV (reference sequence). The CDR3 consists of 15 residues. CDR3 in DNA: TGTGCCAGCAGTTACGCGGGAGACGGCACCGGGGAGCTGTTTTTT. Translation: CASSYAGDGTGELFF.

The table lists this clone with a count of one. The V gene is TRBV15, the J gene TRBJ1-2; TRBD1 matches 12 bases. The CDR3 is 15 amino acids. Germline CDR1 and CDR2: LNHNV and YYDKDF (reference sequence). Trimming removed 3 bases from V and 7 bases from J; junction bases left unmatched: 6. The chain's CDR3 is CATSRGRDRGLGYTF. For the CDR3, the DNA is TGTGCCACCAGCAGGGGCCGGGACAGGGGGCTTGGCTACACCTTC.

This clone was seen a single time. This chain links TRBV5-6 with TRBJ2-7, with D perhaps TRBD2 (5 bases). The V gene lost 1 base and the J gene lost 2 bases, with 13 bases spanning the gap. Per the germline V gene, CDR1 is SGHDT and CDR2 is YYEEEE. CDR3 length equals 15 residues. CDR3 region: CASSLYLEGTYEQYF. CDR3 in DNA: TGTGCCAGCAGCTTGTACCTAGAGGGAACCTACGAGCAGTACTTC. The variable domain in full, with the rest retrieved from reference TRBV5-6 and TRBJ2-7, is DAGVTQSPTHLIKTRGQQVTLRCSPKSGHDTVSWYQQALGQGPQFIFQYYEEEERQRGNFPDRFSGHQFPNYSSELNVNALLLGDSALYLCASSLYLEGTYEQYFGPGTRLTVT.

The V gene is TRBV19, the J gene TRBJ1-2; D perhaps matches TRBD1 (6 bases). Germline CDR1 LNHDA, CDR2 SQIVND (reference sequence). V was pared by 5 bases and J by 6 bases, with 16 bases between. This CDR3 is built from 14 residues. CDR3 nucleotides: TGTGCCAGTAGTCTGGGCCTTGCAGGGGATGGCTACACCTTC. Translated: CASSLGLAGDGYTF.

This clone was recorded a few times. The chain recombines TRBV6-2 or TRBV6-3 with TRBJ2-7; D might be TRBD2 (5 bases). Germline V gives CDR1 MNHEY, CDR2 SVGEGT. Trimming removed 3 bases from V and 2 bases from J, with 14 bases in between. The CDR3 extends over 15 amino acids. CDR3 DNA: TGTGCCAGCAGTTATGGTGGTAGCGTCCCCTACGAGCAGTACTTC. This translates into CASSYGGSVPYEQYF.

This chain connects TRBV7-9 to TRBJ2-7; 8 nucleotides agree with TRBD2. The V gene's germline CDR1 is SEHNR and CDR2 FQNEAQ (reference sequence). This CDR3 comprises 15 residues. After removal of 4 bases from V and 5 bases from J, the junction contained 10 bases not matched to a gene. The CDR3: CASSSGAGVANEQYF. CDR3 bases: TGTGCCAGCAGCTCAGGAGCGGGAGTAGCCAACGAGCAGTACTTC.

This clone was seen a single time. The chain joins TRBV6-2 or TRBV6-3 to TRBJ2-7, with 7 bases fitting TRBD1. In germline, CDR1 is MNHEY, CDR2 SVGEGT. The CDR3 runs 18 residues. Unmatched junction bases numbered 19, after V lost 6 bases and J lost 2 bases. CDR3 loop: CASSSSFRAGTATYEQYF. The CDR3 bases are TGTGCCAGCAGCAGCTCATTCAGGGCCGGGACAGCGACCTACGAGCAGTACTTC.

This clone was counted only a few times. The CDR3 coding sequence is TGTGCCAGCAGCTTAGACGGCATCGACACGAACACTGAAGCTTTCTTT. Encoded protein: CASSLDGIDTNTEAFF. V usage is TRBV7-2 and J usage is TRBJ1-1; D gene uncertain. The CDR3 sequence is 16 residues long. Trimming took off 1 base at V and 1 base at J, with 13 bases between the two ends. Germline values: CDR1 SGHTA, CDR2 FQGNSA.

The gene calls are TRBV20-1 and TRBJ1-1, with D possibly being TRBD1 (6 bases). The CDR3 covers 15 residues. Trimming took off 3 bases at V and 1 base at J, with 15 bases between the two ends. Germline V gene sequence: CDR1 DFQATT, CDR2 SNEGSKA (reference sequence). The CDR3 DNA reads TGCAGTGCTAGTAATCAGGGGCGGGCGAACACTGAAGCTTTCTTT. This gives the protein CSASNQGRANTEAFF.

V is TRBV2 and J is TRBJ1-3, with a weak D call TRBD1 (6 bases). CDR1 and CDR2 (germline): SNHLY, FYNNEI. The CDR3 extends over 15 amino acids. V lost 2 bases and J lost 2, with 10 bases in between. DNA for the CDR3: TGTGCCAGCAGTGAAAACAGGGTAGCTGGAAACACCATATATTTT. Amino acids: CASSENRVAGNTIYF.